This entry features one TCR beta chain sequence. Its antigen is still unknown. This entry is derived from a study of a mutant IDH1 vaccine in newly diagnosed glioma. Study summary: Weeks 1, 3, 5, 7, 11, 15, 19 and 23 were when patients received their eight vaccinations. Vaccines began 4-6 weeks after radiotherapy alone, or with temozolomide cycles.

General study findings and limits: Of the patients, roughly 95% had vaccine-induced immune responses.

The V segment lost 2 bases and the J segment 8 bases; nucleotides outside the gene matches: 5. Germline CDR1 reads WNHNN; CDR2 reads SYGVQD (reference sequence). The CDR3 is 14 residues long. Regarding time point: week 5, during vaccination. Each dose of the vaccine consisted of 300 ug of mutant IDH1 20-mer peptide, with topical imiquimod. Clones were sequenced by immunoSEQ multiplex PCR, and TCRdb holds only the in-frame ones, with some missing. In the table there are over 45,000 clones, about 86% of which are singletons. J is TRBJ2-5 and V is TRBV10-1; TRBD2 agrees at 10 bases. The specimen comprised PBMCs, sampled from a glioma patient whose treatment included an IDH1 peptide vaccine. The source of this sequence is a woman aged 45-65 years with glioma. CDR3 sequence (DNA): TGCGCCAGCAGTGAGACTAGCGGGGCCCCCACCCAGTACTTC. Translation: CASSETSGAPTQYF.